Each of the 4 T cell receptor beta chains below was sequenced from the same sample in a study of somatic mutations in T cells in chronic GVHD. TCRdb keeps only in-frame clones here, not all; method: immunoSEQ multiplex PCR. This sample has under 2,000 clones, with less than 80% found just once. Source material: CD8+ T cells from blood. The receptors originated from a male patient in his fifties or sixties with chronic graft-versus-host disease. Some T cells may have come from the graft donor.

This clone appeared once. V and J are TRBV1 and TRBJ2-7; TRBD1 is taken as the D call from the table, unchecked against the DNA. TRBV1 constitutes a pseudogene. The CDR3 has 17 residues. The CDR3 bases are TGCACCAGCAGCCAAGATCCCCACAGCCTGAGCTCCTACGAGCAGTACTTC. Translating gives CTSSQDPHSLSSYEQYF.

This sequence joins TRBV7-8 and TRBJ2-7, with D uncertain. CDR1 is SGHVS and CDR2 is FQNEAQ in the germline V gene. V lost 6 bases and J 0 bases, leaving 6 bases between the germline ends. This CDR3 has 12 amino acids. Here the CDR3 reads CASSLTSYEQYF. The CDR3 region has the DNA TGTGCCAGCAGTCTAACCTCCTACGAGCAGTACTTC.

This rearrangement joins TRBV13 to TRBJ1-2; TRBD1 might be the D (6 bases). Germline CDR1 PRHDT, CDR2 FYEKMQ (reference sequence). This CDR3 is 13 amino acids long. V lost 1 base and J lost 7, with 10 bases in between. In DNA, the CDR3 is TGTGCCAGCAGCTTAGAAGGGGGTGCTGGCTACACCTTC. It specifies CASSLEGGAGYTF.

As to this clone: Compared with germline, one end of the junction differs, possibly owing to a read error. The chain combines TRBV5-4 with TRBJ1-4; D call uncertain. Germline-derived CDR1 and CDR2 are SGHNT and YYREEE (reference sequence). The CDR3 sequence is 11 residues long. CDR3 in DNA: TGTGCCAGCAGCGACGGCGGGGAATCGGTTTTT. This codes for CASSDGGESVF.